Listed below are T cell receptor beta chains from one sample, sequenced in a study of identical twins' blood T cells. Each CDR3 protein gets one entry after TCRdb re-called the 5' RACE reads with MiXCR. The sample has hundreds of thousands of distinct CDR3 sequences, 25% to 35% seen once. The sequencing input was PBMCs. Receptors originate from a woman between 18 and 55 years old in good health. Both conserved end residues are part of each CDR3. The order of the fields is clone size, D gene, J gene, V gene, CDR3 DNA, CDR3 protein. The D gene is left open where the match is weak. Clone size appears in some rows only: once, few, many, or a class for an expanded clone.

-,-,TRBJ1-2,TRBV13,TGCGCCAGCAGCCTCCTTCCTAAGGACTACACCTTC,CASSLLPKDYTF
many,-,TRBJ1-3,TRBV7-9,TGTGCCAGCATGCCCCTGGGCTCTGGAAACACCATATATTTT,CASMPLGSGNTIYF
few,-,TRBJ1-2,TRBV6-6,TGTGCCAGCAGGAACGAACAGGGAGTACATGGCTACACCTTC,CASRNEQGVHGYTF
-,-,TRBJ1-5,TRBV18,TGTGCCAGCTCACTACGAGGGACACAAAATCAGCCCCAGCATTTT,CASSLRGTQNQPQHF
few,-,TRBJ1-2,TRBV5-6,TGTGCCAGCAGCCCCAAGGACGCCTACAACTATGGCTACACCTTC,CASSPKDAYNYGYTF
few,TRBD2,TRBJ2-1,TRBV14,TGTGCCAGCAGCCAAATAGCGGGAAGCCGATTGAGCAATGAGCAGTTCTTC,CASSQIAGSRLSNEQFF
-,-,TRBJ2-7,TRBV4-2,TGTGCCAGCAGCTCAGTAGCGGACAGCTCCTGCGAGCAGTACTTC,CASSSVADSSCEQYF
-,TRBD1,TRBJ2-7,TRBV29-1,TGCAGCGTCACAGGGGGCTCGGCCTACGAGCAGTACTTC,CSVTGGSAYEQYF
few,-,TRBJ2-2,TRBV24-1,TGTGCCACCAGTGAAGGTGGGGCCGTCACCGGGGAGCTGTTTTTT,CATSEGGAVTGELFF
-,-,TRBJ1-1,TRBV7-2,TGTGCCAGCAGCGTCCAGCGTCACACTGAAGCTTTCTTT,CASSVQRHTEAFF
-,-,TRBJ2-1,TRBV3-1,TGTGCCAGCAGGCGAAACGATAATGAGCAGTTCTTC,CASRRNDNEQFF
many,-,TRBJ2-2,TRBV12-5,TGTGCTAGTGGTCCCCCCGGGTGGGCGACCGGGGAGCTGTTTTTT,CASGPPGWATGELFF
-,-,TRBJ1-1,TRBV5-1,TGCGCCAGCAGGGAACAGGGAGGCACCACTGAAGCTTTCTTT,CASREQGGTTEAFF
-,TRBD2,TRBJ2-3,TRBV2,TGTGCCAGCACGCAGCGGGAACGTGGCACAGATACGCAGTATTTT,CASTQRERGTDTQYF
few,-,TRBJ2-4,TRBV10-1,TGCGCCAGCAGTGAGCTTTGTATTCAGTACTTC,CASSELCIQYF
-,-,TRBJ2-7,TRBV12-3/TRBV12-4,TGTGCCAGCAGCCCACAAGTTCGGGACTACGAGCAGTACTTC,CASSPQVRDYEQYF
-,-,TRBJ2-6,TRBV5-1,TGCGCCAGCAGCTTGACCCCCGGGATCGCCAACGTCCTGACTTTC,CASSLTPGIANVLTF
-,-,TRBJ2-5,TRBV6-1,TGTGCCAGCAGTACAGGGATCGCGCAAGAGACCCAGTACTTC,CASSTGIAQETQYF
few,TRBD2,TRBJ2-1,TRBV10-1,TGCGCCAGCAGTGAAGGTCGACTAGCCGATGAGCAGTTCTTC,CASSEGRLADEQFF
-,-,TRBJ1-5,TRBV20-1,TGCAGTGCTAGTGGCCGGGACGGTGCCAATCAGCCCCAGCATTTT,CSASGRDGANQPQHF
many,-,TRBJ1-1,TRBV5-1,TGCGCCAGCAGCTTGCTTCGTAACACTGAAGCTTTCTTT,CASSLLRNTEAFF
many,-,TRBJ2-3,TRBV6-5,TGTGCCAGCAGTCAGTGGGTGTCCCAGGGGGGAGATACGCAGTATTTT,CASSQWVSQGGDTQYF
-,-,TRBJ2-1,TRBV12-3/TRBV12-4,TGTGCCAGCAGTTTAGCATCAAAATACAATGAGCAGTTCTTC,CASSLASKYNEQFF
few,-,TRBJ1-2,TRBV5-1,TGCGCCAGCAGCCATGACCACCCGGGACAAGATCTCTATGGCTACACCTTC,CASSHDHPGQDLYGYTF
few,TRBD2,TRBJ2-3,TRBV14,TGTGCCACCTCAGAACTAGCGGTGGTGGGTACGCAGTATTTT,CATSELAVVGTQYF
-,TRBD1,TRBJ1-1,TRBV20-1,TGCAGTGCAGGGACCAGGACAGGGAACACTGAAGCTTTCTTT,CSAGTRTGNTEAFF
-,-,TRBJ2-7,TRBV29-1,TGCAGCGTCAAGACAGTCTCCTACGAGCGGTACTTC,CSVKTVSYERYF
many,-,TRBJ1-2,TRBV6-1,TGTGCCAGCAGACCCGACAGCTACAACTATGGCTACACCTTC,CASRPDSYNYGYTF
few,TRBD1,TRBJ1-1,TRBV20-1,TGCAGTGCTATAGGGACAGGAGCTTTCTTT,CSAIGTGAFF